The rows below give T cell receptor beta chains drawn from one sample of a study of cytomegalovirus exposure and HLA in healthy donors. Sequenced by immunoSEQ multiplex PCR; TCRdb stores in-frame clones only, minus some. This sample has roughly 190,000 clones, with approximately 59% found just once. Sequencing was performed on PBMCs. Receptors originate from a man aged 35-49 years in good health and CMV-seronegative. CDR3s include the opening cysteine and the closing phenylalanine or tryptophan.

v_gene	len	j_gene	CDR3aa
TRBV29-1	12	TRBJ1-2	CSAVTPGYGYTF
TRBV7-2	16	-	CASSLRAGLDRYEQYF
TRBV30	15	TRBJ1-1	CAWSPGTGTFTEAFF
TRBV27	15	TRBJ2-5	CASSLGSLAGKEQYF
TRBV5-1	12	TRBJ1-4	CASSFPGEKLFF
TRBV19	14	TRBJ2-7	CASSRREGSYEQYF
TRBV7-3	19	TRBJ2-2	CASSLSGTGGRGNTGELFF
TRBV7-2	13	TRBJ1-5	CASSPSLEQPQHF
TRBV7-9	16	TRBJ2-7	CASSLKLTGSTYEQYF
TRBV27	18	TRBJ2-4	CASSLPGQKILAKNIQYF
TRBV9	15	TRBJ2-3	CASSVGSSLGYTQYF
TRBV5-1	14	TRBJ2-1	CASSLANPRGEQFF
TRBV6-5	13	TRBJ1-5	CASSPQGWQPQHF
TRBV9	15	TRBJ2-4	CASSTAGTGYHIQYF
TRBV11-2	15	TRBJ1-6	CASSFRGEYNSPLHF
TRBV30	16	TRBJ2-3	CAWTAGLAGAGDTQYF
TRBV14	16	TRBJ1-2	CAISQALTGVTYGYTF
TRBV29-1	12	TRBJ1-2	CSAQTENYGYTF
TRBV6-5	15	TRBJ1-6	CASRSGQKNNSPLHF
TRBV25-1	11	TRBJ2-7	CASSSAYEQYF
TRBV9	15	TRBJ2-5	CASSRQPGNQETQYF
TRBV27	14	TRBJ2-7	CASSTRDRAGEQYF